Shown below are 29 T cell receptor beta chains from a single sample sequenced in a study of T cells in Graves' hyperthyroidism and ophthalmopathy. RNA transcripts yielded amplified TCR beta CDR3 regions. First-round RT-PCR of the TCR CDR3 relied on the HTBI primer set. A single record per CDR3 protein comes from TCRdb applying MiXCR to the multiplex PCR reads. There are some 440,000 distinct CDR3 sequences in the sample; 15% to 18% occur only once, and about 7.7% lies in the top ten. Sequencing used blood. Receptors originate from a woman younger than 35 with Graves' hyperthyroidism.

This clonotype has a count of ten or more. J is TRBJ1-5 and V is TRBV6-2 or TRBV6-3; no reliable D call. V shed 0 bases and J shed 7 bases, with 16 bases lying between them. The germline gives CDR1 MNHEY, CDR2 SVGEGT. This CDR3 spans 16 amino acids. The CDR3 region is CASSYSKPQSGQPQHF. The CDR3 DNA sequence: TGTGCCAGCAGTTACTCGAAGCCCCAATCCGGGCAGCCCCAGCATTTT.

In its sample, this clonotype was seen many times. The V call is TRBV10-3, the J call TRBJ2-1, with D tentatively TRBD1 (5 bases). Germline assignment: CDR1 ENHRY and CDR2 SYGVKD. The ends were cut back, 5 bases at V and 6 bases at J, with 17 bases in the middle. The CDR3 is made up of 15 amino acids. The CDR3 reads CAISPEIETVNEQFF. The CDR3 DNA reads as TGTGCCATCAGTCCCGAAATAGAGACAGTCAATGAGCAGTTCTTC.

Remarks on this clonotype: A junction end diverges from the germline sequence, so it may reflect a read error. The chain recombines TRBV5-5 with TRBJ2-7; D not resolved. From germline, CDR1 is SGHKS and CDR2 YYEKEE (reference sequence). The CDR3 contains 15 residues. The CDR3 loop is CASSLDMGAFYEQHF. The DNA of the CDR3 is TGTGCCAGCAGCTTGGATATGGGCGCGTTCTACGAGCAGCACTTC.

This clonotype was seen only a few times. The gene calls are TRBV7-9 and TRBJ2-6, with 9 bases that match TRBD1. V dropped 1 base and J dropped 8; count of bases not matched to a gene: 3. This CDR3 is 15 amino acids long. Germline values: CDR1 SEHNR, CDR2 FQNEAQ (reference sequence). DNA for the CDR3: TGTGCCAGCAGCTTAGGGACAGGGGAATCCAACGTCCTGACTTTC. It specifies CASSLGTGESNVLTF.

This clonotype was found many times. The chain carries TRBV20-1 and TRBJ2-7; possibly TRBD1 or TRBD2 for D (6 bases each). Per the germline V gene, CDR1 is DFQATT and CDR2 is SNEGSKA (reference sequence). The CDR3 has 13 residues. V gave up 2 bases and J gave up 3 bases, with 11 bases separating them. The CDR3 DNA reads as TGCAGTGCTAGACACGGGGGACACTACGAGCAGTACTTC. It specifies CSARHGGHYEQYF.

DNA for the CDR3: TGTGCCAGCACCTTGGGCAGGGTGGGCACCGGGGAGCTGTTTTTT. Amino acid sequence: CASTLGRVGTGELFF. This chain links TRBV27 with TRBJ2-2, with a possible D match to TRBD1 (5 bases). The CDR3 is made up of 15 amino acids. From germline, CDR1 is MNHEY and CDR2 SMNVEV (reference sequence). With 7 bases removed from V and 4 bases from J, the gap between germline ends came to 16 bases.

At least ten counts were recorded for this clonotype. The rearrangement uses TRBV18 and TRBJ2-7, with TRBD2 matching 10 bases. The CDR3 consists of 14 residues. V shed 4 bases, J shed 1 base, and the junction held 1 base outside the gene matches. The germline V gene encodes CDR1 KGHSH and CDR2 LQKENI. The CDR3 bases are TGTGCCAGCTCACAACTAGCGGGATCCTACGAGCAGTACTTC. Its translation: CASSQLAGSYEQYF.

This clonotype was observed many times. The genes are TRBV7-8 and TRBJ1-4, with D unresolved. Per germline, CDR1 SGHVS and CDR2 FQNEAQ. The CDR3 runs 14 residues. Trimming left V 1 base short and J 8 bases short, with 11 bases between. The CDR3 protein is CASSLEVTVEKLFF. The DNA for the CDR3 is TGTGCCAGCAGCTTAGAGGTAACCGTGGAAAAACTGTTTTTT.

This clonotype has at least ten counts. The chain recombines TRBV7-2 with TRBJ1-4; TRBD1 agrees at 7 bases. After removal of 3 bases from V and 4 bases from J, the junction contained 2 bases not matched to a gene. Germline lookup yields CDR1 SGHTA and CDR2 FQGNSA. CDR3 size: 14 residues. CDR3 DNA sequence: TGTGCCAGCAGCTTCGGACAGGTTAATGAAAAACTGTTTTTT. Its translation: CASSFGQVNEKLFF.

The rearrangement joins TRBV7-9 to TRBJ2-4; TRBD2 is a possible D gene (5 bases). Between the trimmed V and J ends, which lost 5 bases and 6 bases, there was a span of 17 bases. The germline V gene encodes CDR1 SEHNR and CDR2 FQNEAQ (reference sequence). The CDR3 is made up of 15 amino acids. CDR3 loop: CASSLTGGSGNIQYF. The CDR3 region has the DNA TGTGCCAGCAGCCTGACGGGCGGGTCAGGAAACATTCAGTACTTC.

This clonotype was recorded many times. The CDR3 is CSAPSRLAGNYNEQFF. In DNA form, the CDR3 reads TGCAGTGCCCCTTCCCGACTAGCGGGGAACTACAATGAGCAGTTCTTC. The chain combines TRBV20-1 with TRBJ2-1; 11 nucleotides match TRBD2. The junction had 10 bases not matched to a gene; V was cut back by 6 bases and J by 3 bases. The CDR3 consists of 16 residues. Germline-derived CDR1 and CDR2 are DFQATT and SNEGSKA (reference sequence).

This clonotype was seen only a few times. The chain joins TRBV18 to TRBJ2-4, with D maybe TRBD2 (5 bases). The V and J ends lost 3 bases and 12 bases respectively, with 18 bases between them. Per the germline V gene, CDR1 is KGHSH and CDR2 is LQKENI. The length of the CDR3 is 14 residues. The CDR3 sequence is CASSPGSQVEGQYF. The CDR3 DNA reads TGTGCCAGCTCACCGGGATCCCAGGTTGAGGGTCAGTACTTC.

This clonotype was recorded a few times. The J gene is TRBJ2-7, the V gene TRBV4-1; 10 bases are a match to TRBD2. The germline gives CDR1 MGHRA, CDR2 YSYEKL. V lost 0 bases and J lost 9; bases outside the gene matches: 17. This CDR3 contains 18 residues. CDR3 amino acids: CASSQDQRTSGHTMVQYF. CDR3 sequence (DNA): TGCGCCAGCAGCCAAGACCAAAGGACTAGCGGACATACGATGGTGCAGTACTTC.

This clonotype came up many times. The chain links TRBV3-1 to TRBJ2-6; 9 bases map to TRBD1. J gave up 2 bases and V 6 bases, and 5 bases lay outside the gene matches. The germline V gene has CDR1 LGHDT and CDR2 YNNKEL (reference sequence). CDR3 length equals 16 residues. CDR3 coding DNA: TGTGCCAGCAGTTTCCGGGACAGGGCTGGGGCCAACGTCCTGACTTTC. Protein: CASSFRDRAGANVLTF.

The J gene is TRBJ1-5, the V gene TRBV3-1; no clear D gene. V was pared by 4 bases and J by 3 bases, with 16 bases between. CDR1 and CDR2 (germline): LGHDT, YNNKEL (reference sequence). The CDR3 consists of 16 residues. CDR3 bases: TGTGCCAGCAGCCTCTCGCACGGCACATCCAATCAGCCCCAGCATTTT. Its translation: CASSLSHGTSNQPQHF.

Only a few counts were recorded for this clonotype. The chain joins TRBV15 to TRBJ2-5, with TRBD2 matching 9 bases. The CDR3 is made up of 15 amino acids. Germline V lookup: CDR1 LNHNV, CDR2 YYDKDF (reference sequence). V was clipped by 0 bases and J by 5 bases; unmatched bases: 4. The CDR3 bases are TGTGCCACCAGCAGAGATAGGGGACTAGCTGAGACCCAGTACTTC. It yields the protein CATSRDRGLAETQYF.

This clonotype was picked up many times. The chain combines TRBV10-2 with TRBJ1-1, with D unresolved. The CDR3 extends over 16 amino acids. The V gene's germline CDR1 is WSHSY and CDR2 SAAADI. Trimming pared 2 bases from V and 1 base from J, leaving 14 bases between. DNA of the CDR3: TGCGCCAGCAGTGAGCCAACATGGGCCGCGAACACTGAAGCTTTCTTT. Encoded protein: CASSEPTWAANTEAFF.

The rearrangement uses TRBV28 and TRBJ1-2; 7 bases align to TRBD1. CDR3 size: 16 residues. The V and J ends lost 2 bases and 4 bases, in that order; junction bases with no gene match: 10. Germline V gene data show CDR1 as MDHEN and CDR2 as SYDVKM. In DNA, the CDR3 is TGTGCCAGCAGTTTAGGACAGGCTCCTACCCTCTATGGCTACACCTTC. It codes for CASSLGQAPTLYGYTF.

This clonotype was detected ten times or more. The CDR3 DNA reads as TGTGCCAGCAGCTTAGATCCAGGGAAACACTCACCCCTCCACTTT. Translation: CASSLDPGKHSPLHF. This chain joins TRBV7-8 and TRBJ1-6, with D possibly TRBD1 on 5 matching bases. V was pared by 1 base and J by 10 bases, with 14 bases between. CDR3 length: 15 residues. Germline V gene data show CDR1 as SGHVS and CDR2 as FQNEAQ.

In its sample, this clonotype was seen a few times. A read error may explain this, as a much larger clone is one base away. The gene calls are TRBV19 and TRBJ2-5; TRBD2 agrees at 11 bases. The CDR3 sequence is 16 residues long. CDR1 is LNHDA and CDR2 is SQIVND in the germline V gene (reference sequence). DNA for the CDR3: TGTGCCAGTAGTATGCTTAGCGGGAGGGCCCTGGAGACCCGGTACTTC. It is translated as CASSMLSGRALETRYF.

Many counts were recorded for this clonotype. This chain joins TRBV28 and TRBJ2-7, with D possibly being TRBD1 (5 bases). The V end was cut by 6 bases, the J end by 6 bases, with 24 bases between. This CDR3 is 16 amino acids long. Per the germline V gene, CDR1 is MDHEN and CDR2 is SYDVKM. CDR3 nucleotides: TGTGCCAGCAGCCCATCCGGAACAGGAAAGGGTCTCGAGCAGTACTTC. It encodes CASSPSGTGKGLEQYF.

This clonotype has ten or more counts. This chain connects TRBV5-1 to TRBJ2-5; TRBD1 or TRBD2 may be the D gene (5 bases each). The germline V and J ends were trimmed by 0 bases and 1 base, with 16 bases remaining between them. Germline CDR1 and CDR2: SGHRS and YFSETQ. CDR3 length equals 17 residues. CDR3 sequence (DNA): TGCGCCAGCAGCTTGGGGATTCTCGGGGCGGCCCAAGAGACCCAGTACTTC. It is translated as CASSLGILGAAQETQYF.

This clonotype came up many times. The chain combines TRBV9 with TRBJ2-1; D ambiguous. The V end was cut by 0 bases, the J end by 6 bases, with 4 bases between. This CDR3 is 12 amino acids long. Looked up from germline, CDR1 is SGDLS and CDR2 is YYNGEE. Here the CDR3 DNA reads TGTGCCAGCAGCGTAGGTAGCAATGAGCAGTTCTTC. This sequence encodes CASSVGSNEQFF.

Concerning this clonotype: A much larger clone sits a single nucleotide away, making a read error possible. The chain joins TRBV29-1 to TRBJ2-7; D might be TRBD1 (5 bases). CDR1 SQVTM and CDR2 ANQGSEA come from the germline V gene. Between the trimmed V and J ends, which lost 6 bases and 2 bases, there was a span of 14 bases. The CDR3 sequence is 13 residues long. Here the CDR3 reads CSVRASLTYEQYF. The CDR3 DNA follows: TGCAGCGTCAGGGCGTCCCTCACCTACGAGCAGTACTTC.

CDR3 nucleotides: TGCGCCAGCAGCTTGGCAGGGGCCGTAACTGGAAACACCATATATTTT. It is translated as CASSLAGAVTGNTIYF. This rearrangement joins TRBV5-1 to TRBJ1-3; perhaps TRBD1 as D (6 bases). In germline, CDR1 is SGHRS, CDR2 YFSETQ. The V gene lost 0 bases and the J gene lost 2 bases, with 12 bases spanning the gap. This CDR3 spans 16 amino acids. Looking up the rest from reference TRBV5-1 and TRBJ1-3 gives the full variable domain: KAGVTQTPRYLIKTRGQQVTLSCSPISGHRSVSWYQQTPGQGLQFLFEYFSETQRNKGNFPGRFSGRQFSNSRSEMNVSTLELGDSALYLCASSLAGAVTGNTIYFGEGSWLTVV.

In nucleotides, the CDR3 is TGTGCCATCAGGGCCGGCGATAGCGGGGGAGAAAACACCGGGGAGCTGTTTTTT. This translates into CAIRAGDSGGENTGELFF. The chain couples TRBV10-3 to TRBJ2-2; 9 positions agree with TRBD2. Trimming at V came to 6 bases and at J to 2 bases, leaving 13 bases not matched to a gene. The V gene's germline CDR1 is ENHRY and CDR2 SYGVKD. This CDR3 comprises 18 residues.

This clonotype was seen more than once but under ten times. The V gene is TRBV20-1, the J gene TRBJ1-2; no reliable D call. CDR3 length: 13 residues. The V end lost 0 bases, the J end lost 4 bases, and 9 bases lay between the germline ends. The germline V gene encodes CDR1 DFQATT and CDR2 SNEGSKA (reference sequence). The CDR3 here is CSAREPGGYGYTF. DNA of the CDR3: TGCAGTGCTAGAGAACCGGGAGGCTATGGCTACACCTTC.

This clonotype was seen many times. V and J are TRBV18 and TRBJ2-3, with 7 positions matching TRBD2. Per germline, CDR1 KGHSH and CDR2 LQKENI. The CDR3 has 14 amino acids. The V and J ends lost 5 bases and 2 bases, in that order; junction bases with no gene match: 4. This CDR3 reads CASSTRDYTDTQYF. The CDR3 coding sequence is TGTGCCAGCTCAACAAGGGACTACACAGATACGCAGTATTTT.

In this sample, this clonotype turned up many times. The CDR3 DNA reads as TGTGCCATCAGTGAGTCGGCGGATGGGCCCTACAATGAGCAGTTCTTC. Amino acids: CAISESADGPYNEQFF. V gene TRBV10-3 combines with J gene TRBJ2-1, with D unresolved. With 0 bases removed from V and 2 bases from J, the gap between germline ends came to 11 bases. CDR1 ENHRY and CDR2 SYGVKD come from the germline V gene. The CDR3 loop spans 16 amino acids.